This entry lists 2 T cell receptor beta chains sequenced from one sample in a study of identifying expanded T cells in peripheral blood. This table comes from immunoSEQ multiplex PCR, and its TCRdb copy is limited to in-frame clones, with some not included. The sample lists about 110,000 clones, about 85% occurring once. Sequenced sample: blood. The receptors come from a person between 18 and 75 years old in good health.

CDR3 nucleotides: TGTGCCAGCAGCCAAGATCGGCGGAGGCTGAACACTGAAGCTTTCTTT. It encodes CASSQDRRRLNTEAFF. V and J are TRBV4-2 and TRBJ1-1; unclear D gene. The germline gives CDR1 LGHNA, CDR2 YNFKEQ. The CDR3 is 16 residues long. With 0 bases removed from V and 0 bases from J, the gap between germline ends came to 11 bases.

This clone was picked up one time. The chain has TRBV15 and TRBJ2-5; possibly TRBD2 for D (6 bases). The tail of the sequence fits TRBJ2-7 better, so the J call may be wrong. This CDR3 comprises 15 residues. Germline CDR1 and CDR2: LNHNV and YYDKDF (reference sequence). CDR3 in amino acids: CATSRGAGWTYEQYF. CDR3 nucleotides: TGTGCCACCAGCAGAGGGGCGGGATGGACCTACGAGCAGTACTTC.